This paragraph covers one T cell receptor beta chain sequence. The sample belongs to a study of blood T cell repertoires in COVID-19. Study context: There were acute and convalescent COVID-19 samples, and they came from the United States, Italy and Spain.

Participants, roughly 18 to 100 years old, spanned 25 or so US areas. Symptom resolution, clearance, or two negative PCRs marked donors in Cohort 3 as recovered. In the original analysis: Amplification of reference gene primers provided the estimated nucleated cell counts. Data came from immunoSEQ multiplex PCR; TCRdb stores just in-frame clones and leaves some out. That table supplies the V and J calls and clone size; D and trimming were determined from the DNA. The sample lists about 350,000 clones; about 90% were seen once. This clonotype was obtained from a woman between 25 and 40 years old who had recovered from COVID-19. The specimen sequenced was PBMCs or T cells enriched from blood (not recorded which).

CDR3 bases: TGTGCCAGCAGTTTAACAGGGGAGACCCAGTACTTC. Amino acid sequence: CASSLTGETQYF. V and J are TRBV12-3 or TRBV12-4 and TRBJ2-5; D may be TRBD1 (6 bases). V was cut by 2 bases and J by 5 bases, with 6 bases left in between. The length of the CDR3 is 12 residues.